The sequence of this TCR beta chain was determined in a study of T cell responses to AZD1222 COVID-19 vaccine. Study-level points and caveats: Most donors were white British, females outnumbered males, and clonal diversity was possibly underestimated. Seropositive AZD1222 recipients at baseline numbered only five or six. Nearly half of the spike-specific TCRs reportedly recognize variant regions that carry no mutations.

Using immunoSEQ multiplex PCR, the repertoire was profiled, and TCRdb retains in-frame clones only, with some absent. In the table there are about 82,000 clones, about 87% of which are singletons. With regard to this clone: Its cognate antigen is unknown.

Sequenced material: peripheral blood, taken on day 0 of AZD1222 vaccination. The sequence came from an adult in good health.

The CDR3 spells CASIPPGQGAHEQYF. CDR3 DNA: TGTGCCAGCATTCCCCCGGGACAGGGTGCCCACGAGCAGTACTTC. V gene TRBV21-1 combines with J gene TRBJ2-7; TRBD1, as called in the table, went unchecked against the DNA. TRBV21-1 represents a pseudogene. The CDR3 has 15 residues.